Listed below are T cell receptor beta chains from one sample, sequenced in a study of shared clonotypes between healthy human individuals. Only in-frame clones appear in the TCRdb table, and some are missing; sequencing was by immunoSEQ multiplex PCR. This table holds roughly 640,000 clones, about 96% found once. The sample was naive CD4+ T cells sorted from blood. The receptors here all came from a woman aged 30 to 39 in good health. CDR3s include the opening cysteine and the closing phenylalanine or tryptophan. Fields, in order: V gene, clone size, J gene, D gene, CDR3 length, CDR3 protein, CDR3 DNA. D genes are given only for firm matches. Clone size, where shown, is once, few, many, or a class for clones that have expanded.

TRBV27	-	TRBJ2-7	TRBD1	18	CASSLRITRTGAQHEQYF	TGTGCCAGCAGTCTAAGGATTACCCGGACAGGGGCGCAGCACGAGCAGTACTTC
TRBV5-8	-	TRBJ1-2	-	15	CASSPGGPANYGYTF	TGTGCCAGCAGTCCTGGCGGCCCAGCCAACTATGGCTACACCTTC
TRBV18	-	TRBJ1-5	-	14	CASSAGTDNQPQHF	TGTGCCAGCTCAGCCGGGACGGACAATCAGCCCCAGCATTTT
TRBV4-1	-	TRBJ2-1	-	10	CASSHPMGFF	TGCGCCAGCAGCCACCCCATGGGGTTCTTC
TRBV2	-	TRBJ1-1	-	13	CASSPGGVTEAFF	TGTGCCAGCAGTCCTGGAGGGGTCACTGAAGCTTTCTTT
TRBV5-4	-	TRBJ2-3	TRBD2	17	CASRSGTSGSRTDTQYF	TGTGCCAGCAGATCCGGGACTAGCGGGAGTCGCACAGATACGCAGTATTTT
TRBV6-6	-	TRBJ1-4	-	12	CASSTTNEKLFF	TGTGCCAGCAGTACCACTAATGAAAAACTGTTTTTT
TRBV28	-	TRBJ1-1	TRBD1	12	CASSLDRGEAFF	TGTGCCAGCAGTCTGGACAGGGGTGAAGCTTTCTTT
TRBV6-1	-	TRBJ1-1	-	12	CASRGRRTEAFF	TGTGCCAGCAGAGGAAGACGCACTGAAGCTTTCTTT
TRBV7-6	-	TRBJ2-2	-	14	CASREGAVAGELFF	TGTGCCAGCAGGGAGGGTGCCGTCGCCGGGGAGCTGTTTTTT
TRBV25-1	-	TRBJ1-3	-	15	CASSETKGRRNTIYF	TGTGCCAGCAGTGAAACGAAGGGGAGGCGAAACACCATATATTTT
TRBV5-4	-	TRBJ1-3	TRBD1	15	CASSYRGPSGNTIYF	TGTGCCAGCAGCTACAGGGGGCCATCCGGAAACACCATATATTTT
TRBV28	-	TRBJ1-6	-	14	CASSLSTSQSPLHF	TGTGCCAGCAGTTTGTCGACTTCTCAATCACCCCTCCACTTT
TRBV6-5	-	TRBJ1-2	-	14	CASSSSGTSYGYTF	TGTGCCAGCAGTTCATCCGGGACCTCCTATGGCTACACCTTC
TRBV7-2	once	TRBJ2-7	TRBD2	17	CASSRRTSGFPRTEQYF	TGTGCCAGCAGCCGTCGGACTAGCGGGTTTCCACGCACCGAGCAGTACTTC
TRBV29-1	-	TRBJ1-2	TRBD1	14	CSARPQGRNYGYTF	TGCAGCGCCCGACCACAGGGGCGAAACTATGGCTACACCTTC
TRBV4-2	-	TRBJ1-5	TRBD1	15	CASSQKDRGNQPQHF	TGTGCCAGCAGCCAAAAAGACAGGGGCAATCAGCCCCAGCATTTT
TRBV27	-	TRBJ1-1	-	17	CASSLRRTGNRNTEAFF	TGTGCCAGCAGTCTTAGAAGAACCGGGAATCGGAACACTGAAGCTTTCTTT
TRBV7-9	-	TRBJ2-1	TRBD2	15	CASSSTSGYNNEQFF	TGTGCCAGCAGCTCGACTAGCGGGTATAACAATGAGCAGTTCTTC
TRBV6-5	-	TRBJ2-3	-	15	CASSYLGRNTDTQYF	TGTGCCAGCAGTTACTTGGGACGAAACACAGATACGCAGTATTTT
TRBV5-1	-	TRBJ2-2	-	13	CASSQINTGELFF	TGCGCCAGCAGCCAAATTAACACCGGGGAGCTGTTTTTT
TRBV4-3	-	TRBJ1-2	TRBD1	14	CASSGQGEGYGYTF	TGCGCCAGCAGCGGACAGGGTGAGGGCTATGGCTACACCTTC